This record covers a single TCR beta chain. Its antigen is still unknown. Sample-barcoded 5' priming and a J-beta primer mix drove a second PCR of 7 to 11 cycles. TCRdb independently ran MiXCR on the 5' RACE reads; one entry per CDR3 protein. Seen here are about 1.4 million distinct CDR3 sequences, approximately 59% observed once, and the top ten hold 5% to 7%. This sample was included in a study of blood T cells in healthy people across ages. Findings of the study overall: Researchers said unsorted PBMCs prevented a conclusive naive versus antigen-experienced comparison. Roughly linear declines in TCR beta diversity per million T cells occurred with age.

Per-sample PBMC isolation yielded at least 6.5 million cells. The authors extracted at least 6 micrograms of total RNA per sample. This clonotype originated in a man younger than 30 in good health. Material for sequencing was blood.

The CDR3 protein is CASSATQGAKDTQYF. In DNA form, the CDR3 reads TGTGCCAGCAGCGCGACCCAGGGGGCCAAAGATACGCAGTATTTT. The chain has TRBV7-6 and TRBJ2-3, with 8 bases matching TRBD1. V was pared by 5 bases and J by 5 bases, with 9 bases of the junction left unmatched. Germline V gene lookup returns CDR1 SGHVS and CDR2 FNYEAQ. The CDR3 is made up of 15 amino acids.